The next 10 T cell receptor beta chains were all read from a single sample in a study of blood T cell repertoires in COVID-19. Here immunoSEQ multiplex PCR was the method, and the copy in TCRdb shows in-frame clones only, minus some. The table lists fewer than 250,000 clones, about 86% of them singletons, with roughly 8.8% in the top ten. The source material was peripheral blood. The receptors shown here come from a woman in her forties or fifties with acute or convalescent COVID-19.

Details on this clone: This sample also contains other DNA sequences that code for the same CDR3. Written as DNA, the CDR3 is TGTGCCAGCAGCGTAGGACAGGACCAAGAGACCCAGTACTTC. It specifies CASSVGQDQETQYF. The J gene is TRBJ2-5, the V gene TRBV9, with D possibly being TRBD1 (6 bases). Germline V gene data show CDR1 as SGDLS and CDR2 as YYNGEE. The length of the CDR3 is 14 residues. V gave up 0 bases and J gave up 0 bases, with 6 bases separating them.

The chain is built from TRBV18 and TRBJ1-2, with TRBD1 matching 8 bases. Germline V gives CDR1 KGHSH, CDR2 LQKENI. This CDR3 has 13 residues. The V segment lost 4 bases and the J segment 4 bases; nucleotides outside the gene matches: 2. This CDR3 reads CASSLTGAYGYTF. The DNA of the CDR3 is TGTGCCAGCTCACTGACAGGGGCCTATGGCTACACCTTC.

The chain recombines TRBV29-1 with TRBJ2-2; D is possibly TRBD2 (5 bases). This CDR3 has 13 amino acids. Deletions cut 4 bases from V and 5 bases from J, with 11 bases between. The germline gives CDR1 SQVTM, CDR2 ANQGSEA. The CDR3 loop reads CSVGGFDTGELFF. DNA of the CDR3: TGCAGCGTTGGCGGGTTTGATACCGGGGAGCTGTTTTTT.

The chain employs TRBV3-1 (or the pseudogene TRBV3-2) and TRBJ1-1, with unresolved D. CDR1 and CDR2 (germline): LGHDT, YNNKEL (reference sequence). The CDR3 runs to 11 residues. V lost 1 base and J lost 7, with 4 bases in between. The CDR3 loop reads CASSQGSEAFF. CDR3 sequence (DNA): TGTGCCAGCAGCCAAGGCAGTGAAGCTTTCTTT.

The chain employs TRBV3-1 (or the pseudogene TRBV3-2) and TRBJ2-2; 14 nucleotides line up with TRBD2. The germline CDR1 and CDR2 sequences are LGHDT and YNNKEL (reference sequence). After removal of 9 bases from V and 5 bases from J, the junction contained 11 bases not matched to a gene. The CDR3 covers 17 residues. Written as DNA, the CDR3 is TGTGCCAGTACGCAGACTAGCGGGAGGGCTGGGACCGGGGAGCTGTTTTTT. It is translated as CASTQTSGRAGTGELFF.

The chain joins TRBV5-4 to TRBJ2-5, with TRBD2 identical over 10 bases. J was trimmed by 5 bases and V by 4 bases; bases with no gene match: 5. The CDR3 covers 14 residues. The germline CDR1 and CDR2 sequences are SGHNT and YYREEE (reference sequence). CDR3 DNA: TGTGCCAGCAGCCGAAGCGGGAGGGAGGAGACCCAGTACTTC. It translates to CASSRSGREETQYF.

The chain joins TRBV5-1 to TRBJ1-2; TRBD1 matches at 12 bases. V shed 0 bases and J 13 bases; nucleotides not matched to a gene: 10. The CDR3 is 15 residues long. The germline gives CDR1 SGHRS, CDR2 YFSETQ. This CDR3 reads CASSLGGTGGVELTF. The CDR3 DNA reads as TGCGCCAGCAGCTTGGGAGGGACAGGGGGCGTTGAACTCACCTTC.

The chain joins TRBV18 to TRBJ2-1, with 8 nucleotides matching TRBD1. This CDR3 is 15 amino acids long. The germline V gene has CDR1 KGHSH and CDR2 LQKENI. The V segment lost 4 bases and the J segment 7 bases; nucleotides outside the gene matches: 9. This CDR3 reads CASSQTGVLGNEQFF. The CDR3 DNA follows: TGTGCCAGCTCACAGACAGGGGTATTGGGGAATGAGCAGTTCTTC.

The rearrangement uses TRBV27 and TRBJ2-3, with TRBD2 as a possible D gene (7 bases). Germline V CDR1 and CDR2: MNHEY, SMNVEV (reference sequence). This CDR3 spans 14 amino acids. Trimming took 6 bases from V and 0 from J, leaving 10 bases between them. For the CDR3, the DNA is TGTGCCAGCAGGGCGGGGGCTAGCACAGATACGCAGTATTTT. Protein product: CASRAGASTDTQYF.

The gene calls are TRBV7-9 and TRBJ1-2, with 10 bases aligning to TRBD1. The ends lost 5 bases at V and 3 bases at J; junction bases unmatched: 6. Germline CDR1 and CDR2: SEHNR and FQNEAQ (reference sequence). The CDR3 covers 15 residues. CDR3 amino acids: CASSPSGTGDYGYTF. DNA of the CDR3: TGTGCCAGCAGCCCCAGTGGGACAGGGGACTATGGCTACACCTTC.